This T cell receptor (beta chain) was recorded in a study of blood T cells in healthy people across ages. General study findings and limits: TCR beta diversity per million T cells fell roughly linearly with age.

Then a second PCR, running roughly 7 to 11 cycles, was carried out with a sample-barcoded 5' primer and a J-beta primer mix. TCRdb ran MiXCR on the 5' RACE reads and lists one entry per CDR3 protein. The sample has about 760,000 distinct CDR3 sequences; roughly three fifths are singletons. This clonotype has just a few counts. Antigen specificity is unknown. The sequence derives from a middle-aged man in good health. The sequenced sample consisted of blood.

CDR3 nucleotides: TGTGCCAGCTCACCTGAGCGGGATGAGACCCAGTACTTC. It is translated as CASSPERDETQYF. The V gene is TRBV18, the J gene TRBJ2-5, with TRBD2 matching 7 bases. Unmatched junction bases numbered 3, after V lost 3 bases and J lost 5 bases. There are 13 residues in the CDR3. CDR1 and CDR2 (germline): KGHSH, LQKENI.